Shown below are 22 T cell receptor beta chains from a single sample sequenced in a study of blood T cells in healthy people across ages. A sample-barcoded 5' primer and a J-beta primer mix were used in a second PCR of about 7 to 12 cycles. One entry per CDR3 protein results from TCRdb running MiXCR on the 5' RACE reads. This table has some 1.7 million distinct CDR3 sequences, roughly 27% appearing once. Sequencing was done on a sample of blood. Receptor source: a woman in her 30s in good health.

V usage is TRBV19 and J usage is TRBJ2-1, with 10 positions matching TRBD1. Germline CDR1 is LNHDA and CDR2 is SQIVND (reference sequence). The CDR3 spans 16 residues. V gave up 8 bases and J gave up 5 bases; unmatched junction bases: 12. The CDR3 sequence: CASGGAMDRGDNEQFF. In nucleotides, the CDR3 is TGTGCCAGTGGGGGGGCGATGGACAGGGGGGACAATGAGCAGTTCTTC.

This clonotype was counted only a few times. The DNA for the CDR3 is TGTGCTAGTGGTCCACCCTCCAGGGCTATGGCCCCCCAGCATTTT. Residues: CASGPPSRAMAPQHF. The chain uses TRBV12-5 and TRBJ1-5, with D tentatively TRBD1 (5 bases). Germline-derived CDR1 and CDR2 are LGHNT and FRNRAP. The CDR3 spans 15 residues. V shed 5 bases and J shed 10 bases, with 21 bases lying between them.

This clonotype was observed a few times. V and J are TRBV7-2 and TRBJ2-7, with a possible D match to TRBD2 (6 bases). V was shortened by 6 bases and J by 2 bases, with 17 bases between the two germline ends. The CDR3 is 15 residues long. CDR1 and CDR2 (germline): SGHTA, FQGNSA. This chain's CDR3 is CASRPRGTSPYEQYF. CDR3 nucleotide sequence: TGTGCCAGCAGGCCACGAGGGACTTCGCCCTACGAGCAGTACTTC.

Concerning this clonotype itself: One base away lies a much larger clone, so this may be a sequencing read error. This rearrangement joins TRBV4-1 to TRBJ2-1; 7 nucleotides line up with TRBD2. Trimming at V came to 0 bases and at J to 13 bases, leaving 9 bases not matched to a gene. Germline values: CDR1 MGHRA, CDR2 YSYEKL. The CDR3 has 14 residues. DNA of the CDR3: TGCGCCAGCAGCCAAGAGCGGGGGTGGGAGACCCAGTTCTTC. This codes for CASSQERGWETQFF.

The CDR3 reads CASSVWGGNQPQHF. CDR3 DNA: TGTGCCAGCAGTGTCTGGGGGGGCAATCAGCCCCAGCATTTT. The chain recombines TRBV12-3 or TRBV12-4 with TRBJ1-5, with D perhaps matching TRBD1 (5 bases). V dropped 5 bases and J dropped 2 bases, with 10 bases sitting between them. There are 14 residues in the CDR3.

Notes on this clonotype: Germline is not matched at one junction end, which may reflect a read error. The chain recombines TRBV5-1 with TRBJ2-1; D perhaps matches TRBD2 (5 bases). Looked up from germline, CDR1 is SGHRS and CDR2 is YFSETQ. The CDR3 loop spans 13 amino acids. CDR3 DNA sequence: TGCGCCAACAGCTTCCTAGCTGGGAATGAGCAGTTCTTC. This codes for CANSFLAGNEQFF.

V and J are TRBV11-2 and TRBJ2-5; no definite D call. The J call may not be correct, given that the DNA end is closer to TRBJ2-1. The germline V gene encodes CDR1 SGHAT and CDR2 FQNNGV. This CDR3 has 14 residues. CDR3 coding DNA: TGTGCCAGCAGCATCCAGACCCTTCAAGAGACCCAGTTCTTC. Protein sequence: CASSIQTLQETQFF.

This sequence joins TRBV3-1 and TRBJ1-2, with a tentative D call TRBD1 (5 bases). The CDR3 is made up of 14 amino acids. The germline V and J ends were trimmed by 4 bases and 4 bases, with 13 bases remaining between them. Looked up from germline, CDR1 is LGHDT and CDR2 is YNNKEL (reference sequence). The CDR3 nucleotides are TGTGCCAGCAGCCGCTCCGGGACGTCCTATGGCTACACCTTC. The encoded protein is CASSRSGTSYGYTF.

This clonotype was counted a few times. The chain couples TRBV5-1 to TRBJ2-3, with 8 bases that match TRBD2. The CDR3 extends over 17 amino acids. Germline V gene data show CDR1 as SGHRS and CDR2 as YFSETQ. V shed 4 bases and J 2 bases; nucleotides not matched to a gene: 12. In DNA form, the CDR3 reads TGCGCCAGCAGCCCAGGGACTAGTTCGGTCTACACAGATACGCAGTATTTT. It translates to CASSPGTSSVYTDTQYF. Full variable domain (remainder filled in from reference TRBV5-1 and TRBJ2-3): KAGVTQTPRYLIKTRGQQVTLSCSPISGHRSVSWYQQTPGQGLQFLFEYFSETQRNKGNFPGRFSGRQFSNSRSEMNVSTLELGDSALYLCASSPGTSSVYTDTQYFGPGTRLTVL.

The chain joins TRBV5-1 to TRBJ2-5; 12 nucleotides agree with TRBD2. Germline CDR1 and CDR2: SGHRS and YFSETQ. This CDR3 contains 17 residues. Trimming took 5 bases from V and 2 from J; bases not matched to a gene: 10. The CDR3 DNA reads TGCGCCAGCAGTCATGGAGGGACTAGCGGGTCTCAAGAGACCCAGTACTTC. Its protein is CASSHGGTSGSQETQYF.

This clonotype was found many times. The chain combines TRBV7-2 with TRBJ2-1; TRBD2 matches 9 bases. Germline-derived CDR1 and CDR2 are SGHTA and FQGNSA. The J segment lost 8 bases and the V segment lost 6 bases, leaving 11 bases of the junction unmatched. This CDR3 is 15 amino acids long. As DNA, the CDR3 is TGTGCCAGCAGGGTAGCGGGAGCTATCTCGCATGAGCAGTTCTTC. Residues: CASRVAGAISHEQFF. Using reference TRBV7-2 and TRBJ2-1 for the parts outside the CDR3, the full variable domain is GAGVSQSPSNKVTEKGKDVELRCDPISGHTALYWYRQSLGQGLEFLIYFQGNSAPDKSGLPSDRFSAERTGGSVSTLTIQRTQQEDSAVYLCASRVAGAISHEQFFGPGTRLTVL.

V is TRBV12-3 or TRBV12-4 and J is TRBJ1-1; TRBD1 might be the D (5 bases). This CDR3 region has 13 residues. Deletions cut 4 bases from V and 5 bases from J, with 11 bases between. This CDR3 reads CASSYRRETEAFF. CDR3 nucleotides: TGTGCCAGCAGTTACAGGAGGGAAACTGAAGCTTTCTTT.

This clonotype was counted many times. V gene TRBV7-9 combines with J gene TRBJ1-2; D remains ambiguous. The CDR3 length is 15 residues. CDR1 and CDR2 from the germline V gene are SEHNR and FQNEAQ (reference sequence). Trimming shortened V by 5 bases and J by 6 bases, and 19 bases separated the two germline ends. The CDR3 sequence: CASSPTSGAPDGYTF. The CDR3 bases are TGTGCCAGCAGCCCCACTTCAGGTGCTCCTGATGGCTACACCTTC.

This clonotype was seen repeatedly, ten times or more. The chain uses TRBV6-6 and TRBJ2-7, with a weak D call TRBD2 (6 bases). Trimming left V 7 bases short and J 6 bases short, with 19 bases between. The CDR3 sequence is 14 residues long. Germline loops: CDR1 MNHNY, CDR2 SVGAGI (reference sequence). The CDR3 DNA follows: TGTGCCAGCAACTCCGCGGCGGGGCACAGCGAGCAGTACTTC. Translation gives CASNSAAGHSEQYF.

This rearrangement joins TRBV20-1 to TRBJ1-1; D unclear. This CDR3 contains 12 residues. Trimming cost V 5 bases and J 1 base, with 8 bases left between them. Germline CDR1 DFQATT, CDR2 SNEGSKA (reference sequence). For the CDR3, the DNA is TGCAGTGCTCCGCCCAGGAACACTGAAGCTTTCTTT. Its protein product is CSAPPRNTEAFF.

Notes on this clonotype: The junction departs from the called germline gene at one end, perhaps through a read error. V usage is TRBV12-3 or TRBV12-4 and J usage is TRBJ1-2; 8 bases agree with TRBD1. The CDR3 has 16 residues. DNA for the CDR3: TGTGTCAGCAGCCAGGACAGGGAACCCACTATGAATGGCTACACCTTC. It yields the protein CVSSQDREPTMNGYTF.

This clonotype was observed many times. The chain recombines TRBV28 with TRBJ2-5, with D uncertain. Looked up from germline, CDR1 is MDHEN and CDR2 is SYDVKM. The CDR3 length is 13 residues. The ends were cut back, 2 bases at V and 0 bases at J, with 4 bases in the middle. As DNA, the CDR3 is TGTGCCAGCAGTTTAAGATACCAAGAGACCCAGTACTTC. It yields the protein CASSLRYQETQYF.

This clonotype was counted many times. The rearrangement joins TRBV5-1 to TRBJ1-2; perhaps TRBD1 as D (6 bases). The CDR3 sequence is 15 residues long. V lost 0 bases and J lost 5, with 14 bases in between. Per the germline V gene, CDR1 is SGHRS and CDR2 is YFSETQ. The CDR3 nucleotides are TGCGCCAGCAGCTTGGCCCCGGCAGGGGAATATGGCTACACCTTC. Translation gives CASSLAPAGEYGYTF. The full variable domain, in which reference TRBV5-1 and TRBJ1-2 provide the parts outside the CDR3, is KAGVTQTPRYLIKTRGQQVTLSCSPISGHRSVSWYQQTPGQGLQFLFEYFSETQRNKGNFPGRFSGRQFSNSRSEMNVSTLELGDSALYLCASSLAPAGEYGYTFGSGTRLTVV.

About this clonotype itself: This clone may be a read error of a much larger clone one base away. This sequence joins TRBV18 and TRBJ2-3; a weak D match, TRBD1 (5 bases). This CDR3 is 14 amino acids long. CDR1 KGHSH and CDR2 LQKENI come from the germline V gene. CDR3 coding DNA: TGTGCCAGCTCACGTACGGAGAGTACAGGTACGCAGTATTTT. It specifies CASSRTESTGTQYF.

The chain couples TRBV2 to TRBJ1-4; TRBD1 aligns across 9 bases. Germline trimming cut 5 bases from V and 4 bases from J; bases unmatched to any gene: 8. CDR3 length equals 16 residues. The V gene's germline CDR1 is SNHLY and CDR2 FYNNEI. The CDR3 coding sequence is TGTGCCAGCAGTATGGGGACAGGGCAAATTAATGAAAAACTGTTTTTT. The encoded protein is CASSMGTGQINEKLFF.

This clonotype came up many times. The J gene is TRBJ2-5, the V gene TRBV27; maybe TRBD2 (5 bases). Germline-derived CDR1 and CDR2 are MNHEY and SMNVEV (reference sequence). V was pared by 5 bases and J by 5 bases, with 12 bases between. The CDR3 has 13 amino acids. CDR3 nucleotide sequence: TGTGCCAGCAGTCTCCGGGAAGGCGAGACCCAGTACTTC. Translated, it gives CASSLREGETQYF.

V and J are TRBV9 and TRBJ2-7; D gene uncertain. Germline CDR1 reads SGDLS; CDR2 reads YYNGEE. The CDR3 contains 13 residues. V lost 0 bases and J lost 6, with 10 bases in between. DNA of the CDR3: TGTGCCAGCAGCGTAGAGGTCGACACCGAGCAGTACTTC. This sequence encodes CASSVEVDTEQYF.